Listed below are T cell receptor beta chains from one sample, sequenced in a study of CD8+CD57+ T cells in acquired aplastic anemia. TCRdb itself ran the reads through MiXCR, one entry per CDR3 protein. The repertoire consists of about 170,000 distinct CDR3 sequences, with approximately 44% occurring once and the leading ten covering about 1.1%. The sequencing sample was made of sorted CD4+, CD8+, or CD8+CD57+ T cells (not recorded which) from PBMCs. These receptors originate from a human donor in good health. Each CDR3 is given without its conserved first and last residue.

V gene: TRBV5-1
J gene: TRBJ2-1
CDR3 protein: ASSTLTAGPYNEQF

V gene: TRBV19
J gene: TRBJ2-3
CDR3 protein: ASSPSGNTDTQY

V gene: TRBV3-1
J gene: TRBJ1-3
CDR3 protein: ASSQPRPSGNTIY

V gene: TRBV2
J gene: TRBJ2-7
CDR3 protein: ASIKASYEQY

V gene: TRBV19
J gene: TRBJ1-6
CDR3 protein: ASSTLTGTYNSPLH

V gene: TRBV20-1
J gene: TRBJ2-7
CDR3 protein: SARGRGYEQY

V gene: TRBV2
J gene: TRBJ2-2
CDR3 protein: ASKGVQGRTGELF

V gene: TRBV7-2
J gene: TRBJ1-1
CDR3 protein: ASGPGANTEAF

V gene: TRBV24-1
J gene: TRBJ2-1
CDR3 protein: ATSLTGDEQF

V gene: TRBV24-1
J gene: TRBJ1-5
CDR3 protein: ATSDLGTQPQH

V gene: TRBV7-3
J gene: TRBJ2-1
CDR3 protein: ASSLSWGPSNEQF

V gene: TRBV20-1
J gene: TRBJ2-7
CDR3 protein: SARTGSYEQY

V gene: TRBV7-9
J gene: TRBJ1-2
CDR3 protein: ASSLRGQYNYGYT

V gene: TRBV5-4
J gene: TRBJ1-2
CDR3 protein: ASSPRDNYGYT

V gene: TRBV6-1
J gene: TRBJ2-4
CDR3 protein: ASRTGRGARGNIQY

V gene: TRBV13
J gene: TRBJ2-7
CDR3 protein: ASSFGRGGYEQY

V gene: TRBV7-2
J gene: TRBJ1-1
CDR3 protein: ASSPGISEAF

V gene: TRBV6-2/TRBV6-3
J gene: TRBJ2-5
CDR3 protein: ASTMGRDSLQETQY

V gene: TRBV7-9
J gene: TRBJ1-1
CDR3 protein: ASSRDGNEAF

V gene: TRBV10-3
J gene: TRBJ2-1
CDR3 protein: ATLRQGRYNEQF

V gene: TRBV18
J gene: TRBJ2-3
CDR3 protein: ASSRGLAATDTHY

V gene: TRBV19
J gene: TRBJ2-7
CDR3 protein: ASSINNKRWQSYEQY

V gene: TRBV5-1
J gene: TRBJ2-1
CDR3 protein: ASSPPKKHNEQF